The 6 T cell receptor beta chains in this list originate from one sample, sequenced in a study of blood T cells in healthy people across ages. The authors ran a second PCR of roughly 6 to 12 cycles using a sample-barcoded 5' primer and a J-beta primer mix. Each CDR3 protein gets one entry after TCRdb re-called the 5' RACE reads with MiXCR. The sample carries 900,000 to 950,000 distinct CDR3 sequences, approximately 32% recorded once. These data also featured in a second study, about T cells of mothers and their children.

Sample: blood. Receptor source: a woman between 40 and 50 years old in good health.

This clonotype showed up many times. The rearrangement uses TRBV4-3 and TRBJ2-1; no definite D call. CDR1 LGHNA and CDR2 YSLEER come from the germline V gene. This CDR3 is built from 18 residues. V was shortened by 0 bases and J by 0 bases, with 15 bases between the two germline ends. CDR3 protein: CASSQDADPYTSYNEQFF. The CDR3 DNA sequence: TGCGCCAGCAGCCAAGACGCGGACCCATACACCTCCTACAATGAGCAGTTCTTC.

In the case of this clonotype: This sequence may be a read error, since a much larger clone differs from it by one base. Since the CDR3 does not end with the conserved phenylalanine or tryptophan, this likely comes from a read error. The chain carries TRBV4-1 and TRBJ2-1; 12 bases map to TRBD2. The CDR3 spans 15 residues. The J segment lost 8 bases and the V segment lost 0 bases, leaving 2 bases of the junction unmatched. Germline assignment: CDR1 MGHRA and CDR2 YSYEKL. The CDR3 is CASSQDLAGGHEQFC. CDR3 DNA: TGCGCCAGCAGCCAAGATCTAGCGGGGGGGCATGAGCAGTTCTGC.

This clonotype was detected once. The V gene is TRBV12-3 or TRBV12-4, the J gene TRBJ2-1, with no clear D. V gave up 5 bases and J gave up 15 bases, with 17 bases separating them. The CDR3 sequence is 12 residues long. CDR3 bases: TGTGCCAGCAGTCCCCGACCTAACACCGGGTTCTTC. It yields the protein CASSPRPNTGFF.

This clonotype was counted between two and nine times. The chain employs TRBV7-2 and TRBJ1-4, with a tentative D call TRBD1 (6 bases). Trimming pared 5 bases from V and 0 bases from J, leaving 13 bases between. Germline values: CDR1 SGHTA, CDR2 FQGNSA. The CDR3 runs 16 residues. The CDR3 is CASSLNRAATNEKLFF. The CDR3 bases are TGTGCCAGCAGCCTCAACAGGGCTGCAACTAATGAAAAACTGTTTTTT.

The sample holds many counts of this clonotype. This sequence joins TRBV9 and TRBJ2-3, with 7 bases identical to TRBD1. Germline V CDR1 and CDR2: SGDLS, YYNGEE. This CDR3 has 14 amino acids. Trimming took 4 bases from V and 4 from J; bases not matched to a gene: 6. The CDR3 loop reads CASSSRQGADTQYF. The CDR3, as DNA: TGTGCCAGCAGCTCACGACAGGGTGCAGATACGCAGTATTTT.

This clonotype has more than one count but fewer than ten. A much larger clone lies a single base off, so this may be a read error. This chain connects TRBV28 to TRBJ1-4; D is perhaps TRBD1 (5 bases). The CDR3 spans 14 residues. The V end was cut by 5 bases, the J end by 10 bases, with 17 bases between. Germline lookup yields CDR1 MDHEN and CDR2 SYDVKM. The CDR3 nucleotides are TGTGCCAGCAGTCCCCTAGGGGCGGGTGGAAAACTGTTTTTT. This sequence encodes CASSPLGAGGKLFF.